The 20 T cell receptor beta chains given below trace back to one sample, sequenced in a study of CD8 T cells in Susac syndrome. RNA amounts of about 0.5 to 1 ug underwent reverse transcription with random hexamers. TCRdb re-analysed the immunoSEQ multiplex PCR reads in MiXCR, keeping a single row per CDR3 protein. This table holds 300,000 or so distinct CDR3 sequences, roughly nine tenths found once. Sequencing was done on a sample of CD4+ T cells from PBMCs. The receptor source for this set is a human donor with multiple sclerosis.

This clonotype was recorded only once. The chain employs TRBV5-4 and TRBJ2-5, with D possibly matching TRBD2 (6 bases). V lost 4 bases and J lost 5, with 12 bases in between. Germline loops: CDR1 SGHNT, CDR2 YYREEE (reference sequence). The length of the CDR3 is 13 residues. DNA for the CDR3: TGTGCCAGCAGCGGCGGGACGTGGGAGACCCAGTACTTC. As protein: CASSGGTWETQYF. Based on the CDR3 plus reference TRBV5-4 and TRBJ2-5, the full variable domain is ETGVTQSPTHLIKTRGQQVTLRCSSQSGHNTVSWYQQALGQGPQFIFQYYREEENGRGNFPPRFSGLQFPNYSSELNVNALELDDSALYLCASSGGTWETQYFGPGTRLLVL.

The CDR3 protein is CASSLRRGNTGELFF. In nucleotides, the CDR3 is TGTGCCAGCAGCTTACGGCGGGGGAACACCGGGGAGCTGTTTTTT. The rearrangement joins TRBV7-2 to TRBJ2-2; tentative D call: TRBD2 (6 bases). Trimming took 2 bases from V and 1 from J, leaving 8 bases between them. This CDR3 region has 15 residues. The V gene's germline CDR1 is SGHTA and CDR2 FQGNSA.

The chain employs TRBV6-6 and TRBJ2-1; TRBD1 matches at 9 bases. CDR1 and CDR2 from the germline V gene are MNHNY and SVGAGI (reference sequence). The CDR3 sequence is 15 residues long. V was pared by 0 bases and J by 4 bases, with 1 base of the junction left unmatched. CDR3 DNA: TGTGCCAGCAGTTACTCCGGGACAGGGTACAATGAGCAGTTCTTC. This sequence encodes CASSYSGTGYNEQFF.

The chain uses TRBV4-3 and TRBJ2-7, with D unclear. The ends were cut back, 0 bases at V and 4 bases at J, with 16 bases in the middle. The CDR3 is made up of 16 amino acids. The germline gives CDR1 LGHNA, CDR2 YSLEER. CDR3 sequence (DNA): TGCGCCAGCAGCCAAGAATGGCTAGGTGGGCCTTACGAGCAGTACTTC. Translated, it gives CASSQEWLGGPYEQYF.

The chain employs TRBV21-1 and TRBJ1-5; TRBD1 was called by the table and not checked on the DNA. TRBV21-1 is a pseudogene locus. This CDR3 has 15 residues. CDR3 amino acids: CASNYHRGLIRPQHF. The CDR3 DNA reads as TGTGCCAGCAACTACCACAGGGGGCTGATCCGGCCCCAGCATTTT.

The V and J genes are TRBV12-3 or TRBV12-4 and TRBJ1-1; D gene uncertain. This CDR3 region has 13 residues. Trimming took off 1 base at V and 9 bases at J, with 12 bases between the two ends. The DNA for the CDR3 is TGTGCCAGCAGTTTAGGTCCTCCCTTGAAAGCTTTCTTT. Translated, it gives CASSLGPPLKAFF.

The chain combines TRBV9 with TRBJ1-6; D gene unclear. Germline V gene lookup returns CDR1 SGDLS and CDR2 YYNGEE. The CDR3 contains 16 residues. V shed 0 bases and J shed 8 bases, with 15 bases lying between them. The CDR3 here is CASSVGVSPLDSPLHF. The CDR3 DNA reads TGTGCCAGCAGCGTAGGAGTCTCGCCTTTGGATTCACCCCTCCACTTT.

CDR3 coding DNA: TGTGCCAGCAGTTGGGGACAGGGGGCTGAAGCTTTCTTT. Encoded protein: CASSWGQGAEAFF. The chain uses TRBV12-3 or TRBV12-4 and TRBJ1-1; 11 nucleotides align to TRBD1. CDR3 length equals 13 residues. V lost 4 bases to trimming and J lost 6 bases; unmatched junction nucleotides: 1.

This sequence joins TRBV7-9 and TRBJ1-1; unclear D gene. Germline CDR1 SEHNR, CDR2 FQNEAQ (reference sequence). This CDR3 spans 14 amino acids. V lost 5 bases, J lost 6 bases, and 16 bases lay in between. The CDR3 DNA sequence: TGTGCCAGCAGCCTGCGGGGTAGCGTGGCTGAAGCTTTCTTT. It yields the protein CASSLRGSVAEAFF.

This clonotype was recorded once. The V and J genes are TRBV7-9 and TRBJ1-1, with D possibly TRBD1 on 5 matching bases. The CDR3 runs to 15 residues. V was clipped by 2 bases and J by 1 base, with 11 bases between them. The germline V gene has CDR1 SEHNR and CDR2 FQNEAQ (reference sequence). The CDR3 nucleotides are TGTGCCAGCAGCTTAAGAGGGGCGGGGAACACTGAAGCTTTCTTT. It codes for CASSLRGAGNTEAFF.

This CDR3 is CASSEWGNQPQHF. In DNA, the CDR3 is TGTGCCAGCAGTGAATGGGGAAATCAGCCCCAGCATTTT. The gene calls are TRBV6-4 and TRBJ1-5; D is ambiguous. The CDR3 spans 13 residues. Deletions cut 3 bases from V and 4 bases from J, with 7 bases between. Germline CDR1 is MRHNA and CDR2 is SNTAGT.

The V gene is TRBV12-3 or TRBV12-4, the J gene TRBJ2-5, with 14 bases identical to TRBD2. With V trimmed by 6 bases and J by 6 bases, 6 bases remained unmatched. CDR3 length: 15 amino acids. CDR3 sequence reads: CASSGTSGSWQTQYF. CDR3 DNA sequence: TGTGCCAGCAGCGGGACTAGCGGGAGCTGGCAGACCCAGTACTTC.

V is TRBV16 and J is TRBJ1-5, with 11 bases identical to TRBD1. This CDR3 region has 15 residues. V lost 0 bases, J lost 5 bases, and 0 bases stayed unmatched. Germline V gives CDR1 KGHSY, CDR2 FQNENV. The CDR3 DNA follows: TGTGCCAGCAGCCAATCGGACAGGGGGCATCAGCCCCAGCATTTT. Its translation: CASSQSDRGHQPQHF.

This clonotype was counted a few times. V and J are TRBV3-1 and TRBJ2-7, with D uncertain. The CDR3 runs 14 residues. Trimming stripped 0 bases from V and 9 bases from J, with 15 bases between. The V gene's germline CDR1 is LGHDT and CDR2 YNNKEL (reference sequence). The chain's CDR3 is CASSQDLARQSQYF. In nucleotides, the CDR3 is TGTGCCAGCAGCCAAGATCTCGCCCGACAATCGCAGTACTTC.

V and J are TRBV7-2 and TRBJ2-7; 7 bases fit TRBD2. Germline V gives CDR1 SGHTA, CDR2 FQGNSA. Losses at the gene ends were 3 bases for V and 6 bases for J; bases not matched to a gene: 2. The CDR3 length is 12 residues. The CDR3 loop reads CASSFSSGEQYF. CDR3 DNA sequence: TGTGCCAGCAGCTTCTCTAGCGGCGAGCAGTACTTC. Together with reference TRBV7-2 and TRBJ2-7, the CDR3 gives the full variable domain: GAGVSQSPSNKVTEKGKDVELRCDPISGHTALYWYRQSLGQGLEFLIYFQGNSAPDKSGLPSDRFSAERTGGSVSTLTIQRTQQEDSAVYLCASSFSSGEQYFGPGTRLTVT.

The gene calls are TRBV7-9 and TRBJ1-1, with TRBD1 identical over 8 bases. V was pared by 0 bases and J by 1 base, with 10 bases of the junction left unmatched. Per the germline V gene, CDR1 is SEHNR and CDR2 is FQNEAQ (reference sequence). The CDR3 length is 18 residues. The CDR3 is CASSLAVTRDRKNTEAFF. In nucleotides, the CDR3 is TGTGCCAGCAGCTTAGCGGTAACCCGGGACAGGAAGAACACTGAAGCTTTCTTT.

This clonotype occurred once. The gene calls are TRBV20-1 and TRBJ2-7; D perhaps matches TRBD2 (6 bases). The CDR3 length is 14 residues. V dropped 1 base and J dropped 1 base, with 11 bases sitting between them. Per the germline V gene, CDR1 is DFQATT and CDR2 is SNEGSKA (reference sequence). In nucleotides, the CDR3 is TGCAGTGCTAGAGTTTACGGGAGTTCCTACGAGCAGTACTTC. This translates into CSARVYGSSYEQYF.

This chain connects TRBV6-5 to TRBJ2-7; TRBD1 aligns across 8 bases. The CDR3 is 12 amino acids. The trim removed 7 bases at V and 6 bases at J, leaving 5 bases unmatched. CDR1 MNHEY and CDR2 SVGAGI come from the germline V gene. The CDR3 sequence is CASTRTGGEQYF. The CDR3 nucleotides read TGTGCCAGCACACGAACAGGGGGCGAGCAGTACTTC.

The chain links TRBV27 to TRBJ1-2; perhaps TRBD1 as D (6 bases). Germline V lookup: CDR1 MNHEY, CDR2 SMNVEV (reference sequence). V was shortened by 0 bases and J by 5 bases, with 13 bases between the two germline ends. The CDR3 is 15 amino acids. The CDR3 is CASSLSRGGSYGYTF. In DNA, the CDR3 is TGTGCCAGCAGTTTATCGAGGGGGGGCTCTTATGGCTACACCTTC.

V is TRBV19 and J is TRBJ2-6; 8 positions match TRBD1. Germline CDR1 LNHDA, CDR2 SQIVND (reference sequence). There are 18 residues in the CDR3. V gave up 9 bases and J gave up 0 bases; unmatched junction bases: 13. The CDR3 DNA is TGTGCCAGCACCCTCCAGAGACAGGGGTTCTCTGGGGCCAACGTCCTGACTTTC. Translated: CASTLQRQGFSGANVLTF. Full variable domain (outside the CDR3, taken from reference TRBV19 and TRBJ2-6): DGGITQSPKYLFRKEGQNVTLSCEQNLNHDAMYWYRQDPGQGLRLIYYSQIVNDFQKGDIAEGYSVSREKKESFPLTVTSAQKNPTAFYLCASTLQRQGFSGANVLTFGAGSRLTVL.